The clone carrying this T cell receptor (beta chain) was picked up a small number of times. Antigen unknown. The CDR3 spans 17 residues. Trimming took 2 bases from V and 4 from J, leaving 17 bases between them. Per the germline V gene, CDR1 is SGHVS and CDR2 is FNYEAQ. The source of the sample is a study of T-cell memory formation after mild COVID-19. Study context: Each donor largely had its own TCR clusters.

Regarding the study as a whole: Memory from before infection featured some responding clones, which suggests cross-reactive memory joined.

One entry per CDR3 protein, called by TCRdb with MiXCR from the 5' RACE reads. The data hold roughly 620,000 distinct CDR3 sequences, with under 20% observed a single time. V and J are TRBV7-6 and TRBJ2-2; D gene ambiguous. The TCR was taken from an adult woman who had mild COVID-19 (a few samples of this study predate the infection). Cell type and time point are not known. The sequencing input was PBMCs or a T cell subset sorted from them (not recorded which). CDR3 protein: CASSLPHEALGTGELFF. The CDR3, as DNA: TGTGCCAGCAGCTTACCCCACGAGGCCCTCGGCACCGGGGAGCTGTTTTTT.